Below are 25 T cell receptor beta chains sequenced from a single sample in a study of cytomegalovirus exposure and HLA in healthy donors. It was with 60 Vbeta and 13 Jbeta primers that the PCR ran. Repertoires were generated with immunoSEQ multiplex PCR, while TCRdb's copy carries only in-frame clones and drops some. The sample's table shows just over 20,000 clones. The sequencing input was PBMCs. The receptors originated from a man aged 60 to 75 in good health and CMV-seropositive.

The chain combines TRBV6-6 with TRBJ2-7, with TRBD1 identical over 7 bases. V lost 5 bases, J lost 0 bases, and 7 bases stayed unmatched. CDR1 is MNHNY and CDR2 is SVGAGI in the germline V gene (reference sequence). This CDR3 region has 15 residues. CDR3 nucleotide sequence: TGTGCCAGCAGTAAGGGACAGTCGAGCTCCTACGAGCAGTACTTC. Its translation is CASSKGQSSSYEQYF.

J is TRBJ2-5 and V is TRBV7-9; TRBD2 is a possible D gene (5 bases). Germline CDR1 reads SEHNR; CDR2 reads FQNEAQ (reference sequence). The CDR3 loop spans 10 amino acids. V lost 8 bases and J 9 bases, leaving 10 bases between the germline ends. The CDR3 sequence: CASGGSSQYF. The CDR3 coding sequence is TGTGCCAGCGGAGGAAGTTCCCAGTACTTC.

V and J are TRBV7-9 and TRBJ2-1; the match to TRBD2 covers 7 bases. Germline-derived CDR1 and CDR2 are SEHNR and FQNEAQ (reference sequence). V dropped 1 base and J dropped 7; count of bases not matched to a gene: 1. CDR3 length: 13 amino acids. The CDR3 sequence: CASSLDGGNEQFF. As DNA, the CDR3 is TGTGCCAGCAGCTTAGACGGGGGGAATGAGCAGTTCTTC.

The chain employs TRBV6-5 and TRBJ2-7, with 8 positions matching TRBD2. This CDR3 is built from 13 residues. Trimming took 7 bases from V and 5 from J; bases not matched to a gene: 7. Germline V gene data show CDR1 as MNHEY and CDR2 as SVGAGI. The CDR3 here is CASIQAGANEQYF. In DNA form, the CDR3 reads TGTGCCAGCATCCAAGCGGGAGCCAACGAGCAGTACTTC.

The chain carries TRBV10-3 and TRBJ1-1, with D uncertain. Germline CDR1 and CDR2: ENHRY and SYGVKD. The CDR3 has 14 residues. V was shortened by 6 bases and J by 0 bases, with 11 bases between the two germline ends. Here the CDR3 reads CAIRLTSLNTEAFF. The CDR3 DNA follows: TGTGCCATCAGGTTGACAAGTCTGAACACTGAAGCTTTCTTT.

The chain links TRBV29-1 to TRBJ2-2; TRBD2 agrees at 8 bases. CDR3 length: 15 residues. Germline V CDR1 and CDR2: SQVTM, ANQGSEA. Trimming at V came to 5 bases and at J to 7 bases, leaving 12 bases not matched to a gene. This chain's CDR3 is CSVPGTRGRGGELFF. The CDR3 DNA is TGCAGCGTTCCCGGGACTAGAGGGAGAGGCGGGGAGCTGTTTTTT.

The rearrangement uses TRBV28 and TRBJ2-7; D is ambiguous. The CDR3 spans 12 residues. With 7 bases removed from V and 3 bases from J, the gap between germline ends came to 10 bases. Germline assignment: CDR1 MDHEN and CDR2 SYDVKM. The CDR3 bases are TGTGCCAGCACCTTACCCGGCTACGAGCAGTACTTC. Translating gives CASTLPGYEQYF.

V is TRBV6-5 and J is TRBJ2-7, with 8 bases aligning to TRBD2. V trimming: 6 bases; J trimming: 7 bases; junction bases outside the gene matches: 11. CDR3 size: 14 residues. Germline V lookup: CDR1 MNHEY, CDR2 SVGAGI. CDR3 bases: TGTGCCAGCAGACGGACGGGAGGGCGGTTGGAGCAGTACTTC. Its protein is CASRRTGGRLEQYF.

This sequence joins TRBV9 and TRBJ2-1, with D possibly being TRBD2 (6 bases). V lost 1 base and J 7 bases, leaving 21 bases between the germline ends. There are 17 residues in the CDR3. Germline assignment: CDR1 SGDLS and CDR2 YYNGEE. The CDR3 region has the DNA TGTGCCAGCAGCGTATGGGCGGGGCGTTCGTGGTCGAATGAGCAGTTCTTC. It encodes CASSVWAGRSWSNEQFF.

This rearrangement joins TRBV27 to TRBJ2-5; 15 nucleotides align to TRBD2. The CDR3 totals 17 residues. V shed 9 bases, J shed 2 bases, and the junction held 10 bases outside the gene matches. Germline-derived CDR1 and CDR2 are MNHEY and SMNVEV (reference sequence). The CDR3 loop reads CARNLGTSGRTQETQYF. Here the CDR3 DNA reads TGTGCCAGAAACCTCGGGACTAGCGGGAGGACTCAAGAGACCCAGTACTTC.

The V and J genes are TRBV29-1 and TRBJ1-5, with 9 bases that match TRBD1. Looked up from germline, CDR1 is SQVTM and CDR2 is ANQGSEA. V shed 4 bases, J shed 7 bases, and the junction held 2 bases outside the gene matches. CDR3 length equals 12 residues. The CDR3 nucleotides are TGCAGCGTTGGGGACAGGGTCCAGCCCCAGCATTTT. Translated, it gives CSVGDRVQPQHF.

This chain connects TRBV7-8 to TRBJ2-5; 7 nucleotides agree with TRBD1. CDR1 and CDR2 (germline): SGHVS, FQNEAQ. The length of the CDR3 is 17 residues. V shed 1 base, J shed 6 bases, and the junction held 14 bases outside the gene matches. The CDR3 bases are TGTGCCAGCAGCTTAGTTCTTGGCAACAGGGGATCGCAGACCCAGTACTTC. It is translated as CASSLVLGNRGSQTQYF.

This rearrangement joins TRBV2 to TRBJ2-7; no definite D call. This CDR3 contains 14 residues. Germline CDR1 and CDR2: SNHLY and FYNNEI. V was trimmed by 8 bases and J by 2 bases, leaving 16 bases between them. The CDR3 protein is CASCLAANAYEQYF. In nucleotides, the CDR3 is TGTGCCAGCTGTCTCGCGGCAAATGCCTACGAGCAGTACTTC.

The chain carries TRBV18 and TRBJ2-2; tentatively, D is TRBD2 (6 bases). This CDR3 has 15 residues. V was shortened by 4 bases and J by 7 bases, with 16 bases between the two germline ends. Germline V gene sequence: CDR1 KGHSH, CDR2 LQKENI. The CDR3 DNA is TGTGCCAGCTCACTGGCAGGCGGGGCCATCGGGGAGCTGTTTTTT. It is translated as CASSLAGGAIGELFF.

This chain connects TRBV29-1 to TRBJ2-1; 9 nucleotides line up with TRBD2. Losses at the gene ends were 4 bases for V and 3 bases for J; bases not matched to a gene: 4. From germline, CDR1 is SQVTM and CDR2 ANQGSEA. This CDR3 contains 14 residues. CDR3 DNA: TGCAGCGTTGGTATGACTAGCGGCTACAATGAGCAGTTCTTC. Translated, it gives CSVGMTSGYNEQFF.

The chain uses TRBV29-1 and TRBJ2-6; possibly TRBD2 for D (5 bases). CDR1 SQVTM and CDR2 ANQGSEA come from the germline V gene. Trimming pared 5 bases from V and 13 bases from J, leaving 18 bases between. CDR3 size: 13 residues. The CDR3 region is CSVKVSPGMVLTF. The CDR3 region has the DNA TGCAGCGTTAAAGTTAGTCCCGGGATGGTCCTGACTTTC.

The chain carries TRBV4-1 and TRBJ1-2; D might be TRBD1 (6 bases). The V and J ends lost 4 bases and 8 bases respectively, with 20 bases between them. Germline assignment: CDR1 MGHRA and CDR2 YSYEKL. The CDR3 loop spans 15 amino acids. CDR3 protein: CASSRNHDRPDGYTF. CDR3 nucleotide sequence: TGCGCCAGCAGCCGAAACCACGACAGGCCCGACGGCTACACCTTC.

The chain couples TRBV4-2 to TRBJ2-5; 9 positions match TRBD2. V was clipped by 0 bases and J by 4 bases; unmatched bases: 6. CDR3 length equals 16 residues. The germline CDR1 and CDR2 sequences are LGHNA and YNFKEQ. CDR3 sequence (DNA): TGTGCCAGCAGCCAAGAGCTAGCGGGGTCGGGAGAGACCCAGTACTTC. Protein: CASSQELAGSGETQYF.

J is TRBJ2-2 and V is TRBV29-1; possibly TRBD1 for D (5 bases). Germline V gene lookup returns CDR1 SQVTM and CDR2 ANQGSEA. V was clipped by 8 bases and J by 7 bases, with 17 bases between them. The CDR3 sequence is 13 residues long. The CDR3 here is CSWADKHNGELFF. The CDR3 DNA is TGCAGCTGGGCGGACAAACACAACGGGGAGCTGTTTTTT.

The chain joins TRBV30 to TRBJ2-5, with 12 bases lining up with TRBD2. This CDR3 region has 16 residues. Germline assignment: CDR1 GTSNPN and CDR2 SVGIG (reference sequence). Trimming at V came to 4 bases and at J to 3 bases, leaving 9 bases not matched to a gene. The CDR3 region is CAWKGLAGGPEETQYF. The CDR3 DNA follows: TGTGCCTGGAAAGGGCTAGCGGGAGGGCCCGAAGAGACCCAGTACTTC.

The rearrangement joins TRBV5-6 to TRBJ1-1, with a weak D call TRBD1 (5 bases). Per the germline V gene, CDR1 is SGHDT and CDR2 is YYEEEE. This CDR3 region has 15 residues. With 3 bases removed from V and 2 bases from J, the gap between germline ends came to 14 bases. The CDR3 region is CASSYNRQRNTEAFF. CDR3 nucleotide sequence: TGTGCCAGCAGCTATAACAGGCAACGAAACACTGAAGCTTTCTTT.

The chain carries TRBV7-6 and TRBJ2-3; 7 bases are a match to TRBD2. CDR1 and CDR2 from the germline V gene are SGHVS and FNYEAQ. The CDR3 loop spans 12 amino acids. Unmatched junction bases numbered 1, after V lost 4 bases and J lost 6 bases. The CDR3 sequence is CASSSGGDTQYF. The CDR3 DNA is TGTGCCAGCAGCTCCGGGGGGGATACGCAGTATTTT.

This sequence joins TRBV29-1 and TRBJ1-2; 12 bases match TRBD1. The CDR3 spans 13 residues. With 7 bases clipped from V and 4 bases from J, the junction kept 4 bases outside the gene matches. Germline loops: CDR1 SQVTM, CDR2 ANQGSEA. The CDR3 here is CSAGTGGTYGYTF. CDR3 in DNA: TGCAGCGCTGGGACAGGGGGCACCTATGGCTACACCTTC.

The chain links TRBV29-1 to TRBJ2-5, with D perhaps TRBD1 (6 bases). The CDR3 spans 14 residues. Germline assignment: CDR1 SQVTM and CDR2 ANQGSEA. Here the CDR3 DNA reads TGCAGTGGGCGGGCGCCAGGGGTGAGGGAGACCCAGTACTTC. Translated: CSGRAPGVRETQYF.

The chain recombines TRBV4-2 with TRBJ2-1; TRBD2 agrees at 9 bases. Germline loops: CDR1 LGHNA, CDR2 YNFKEQ. This CDR3 region has 16 residues. Unmatched junction bases numbered 10, after V lost 3 bases and J lost 7 bases. CDR3 sequence: CASSQGASGTLNEQFF. In DNA, the CDR3 is TGTGCCAGCAGCCAGGGCGCTAGCGGGACCTTGAATGAGCAGTTCTTC.